This T cell receptor (beta chain) was recovered during a study of blood T cells in healthy people across ages. General study points: PBMCs were not sorted, which prevented a conclusive comparison of naive versus antigen-experienced cells.

Using a J-beta primer mix together with a sample-barcoded 5' primer, a second PCR was run for about 7 to 12 cycles. TCRdb re-derived calls from the 5' RACE reads in MiXCR, one entry per CDR3 protein. The profile shows 800,000 to 950,000 distinct CDR3 sequences, approximately 32% of them singletons. In this sample, this clonotype turned up many times. Its antigen is as yet unknown. Germline V gives CDR1 DFQATT, CDR2 SNEGSKA (reference sequence). V was clipped by 3 bases and J by 5 bases; unmatched bases: 6. The CDR3 sequence is 14 residues long. The sample was also reused in another study, on T cells of mothers and their children.

Sequencing was done on a sample of blood. The receptor was isolated from a woman in her forties in good health. This sequence joins TRBV20-1 and TRBJ2-5; TRBD2 matches at 10 bases. CDR3: CSASPSGGSETQYF. In DNA, the CDR3 is TGCAGTGCTAGTCCTAGCGGGGGAAGTGAGACCCAGTACTTC.